This record concerns one T cell receptor (beta chain) sequence. Trimming took off 5 bases at V and 9 bases at J, with 11 bases between the two ends. In germline, CDR1 is MNHEY, CDR2 SMNVEV (reference sequence). CDR3 length: 13 residues. The sample originates from a study of T cells in Graves' hyperthyroidism and ophthalmopathy. TCR beta CDR3 region amplification was performed from RNA transcripts. An initial round of RT-PCR targeting the TCR CDR3 relied on the HTBI primer set. Via MiXCR, TCRdb re-called the multiplex PCR reads, giving one row per CDR3 protein. The sample has approximately 600,000 distinct CDR3 sequences; around 21% are singletons.

This receptor was taken from a man aged 25-45 years with Graves' ophthalmopathy. Sequencing was performed on blood. This rearrangement joins TRBV27 to TRBJ1-6; D gene unclear. The CDR3, as DNA: TGTGCCAGCAGTAGGTCCGGGGTTTCACCCCTCCACTTT. This gives the protein CASSRSGVSPLHF.